Shown below are 22 T cell receptor beta chains from a single sample sequenced in a study of blood T cells in healthy people across ages. A J-beta primer mix and a sample-barcoded 5' primer were used in a second PCR of roughly 6 to 11 cycles. Each CDR3 protein gets one entry after TCRdb re-called the 5' RACE reads with MiXCR. There are roughly 680,000 distinct CDR3 sequences in the sample; under 25% occur only once, and roughly 3.7% lies in the top ten. Sequenced input: blood. The receptors originated from a man aged 65 to 85 in good health.

This clonotype showed up many times. J is TRBJ2-7 and V is TRBV29-1, with a weak D call TRBD1 (5 bases). This CDR3 region has 15 residues. V lost 0 bases and J 0 bases, leaving 12 bases between the germline ends. Germline V gives CDR1 SQVTM, CDR2 ANQGSEA. The CDR3 here is CSVEDRQKSSYEQYF. The CDR3 DNA sequence: TGCAGCGTTGAAGATAGACAGAAAAGCTCCTACGAGCAGTACTTC.

This rearrangement joins TRBV7-9 to TRBJ2-7; a weak D match, TRBD1 (6 bases). The CDR3 totals 12 residues. The V end was cut by 4 bases, the J end by 5 bases, with 9 bases between. Germline values: CDR1 SEHNR, CDR2 FQNEAQ (reference sequence). In nucleotides, the CDR3 is TGTGCCAGCAGCTCCAACAGGGACGAGCAGTACTTC. This encodes CASSSNRDEQYF.

A note on this clonotype: An end of the junction differs from the germline gene, which may be a read error. The chain joins TRBV6-2 or TRBV6-3 to TRBJ2-7; D not resolved. CDR1 and CDR2 (germline): MNHEY, SVGEGT. The CDR3 has 14 residues. The CDR3 here is CASRIGTFPYERYF. For the CDR3, the DNA is TGTGCCAGCAGGATCGGTACATTCCCCTACGAGCGGTACTTC.

This clonotype was counted many times. The chain carries TRBV9 and TRBJ1-2; TRBD1 matches at 7 bases. The CDR3 covers 17 residues. Looked up from germline, CDR1 is SGDLS and CDR2 is YYNGEE. V lost 4 bases and J lost 1; bases outside the gene matches: 13. This CDR3 is CASSTQGGSTLNYGYTF. CDR3 DNA sequence: TGTGCCAGCAGCACCCAAGGGGGCTCAACCCTTAACTATGGCTACACCTTC.

There are many counts of this clonotype. The gene calls are TRBV14 and TRBJ1-1, with D possibly matching TRBD1 (5 bases). The CDR3 contains 13 residues. CDR1 and CDR2 from the germline V gene are SGHDN and FVKESK. V lost 3 bases and J 5 bases, leaving 10 bases between the germline ends. CDR3 nucleotide sequence: TGTGCCAGCAGCCAGGGCTGGGGGACTGAAGCTTTCTTT. It encodes CASSQGWGTEAFF.

There are a few counts of this clonotype. The chain couples TRBV29-1 to TRBJ2-2; tentative D call: TRBD1 (5 bases). Germline V gene sequence: CDR1 SQVTM, CDR2 ANQGSEA. V was clipped by 6 bases and J by 8 bases, with 10 bases between them. This CDR3 spans 11 amino acids. The CDR3 DNA is TGCAGCGTGAGCTCAGGGGGGGAGCTGTTTTTT. It is translated as CSVSSGGELFF.

This clonotype was seen a handful of times. The chain has TRBV29-1 and TRBJ2-7, with D perhaps TRBD2 (5 bases). CDR3 length equals 15 residues. Germline CDR1 reads SQVTM; CDR2 reads ANQGSEA. V lost 3 bases to trimming and J lost 0 bases, with 15 bases between them. DNA for the CDR3: TGCAGCGTTGAGGCTTTAGCGTCGAGCTCCTACGAGCAGTACTTC. Its translation is CSVEALASSSYEQYF.

This clonotype turned up a few times. The chain is built from TRBV9 and TRBJ1-5; 8 bases line up with TRBD1. V lost 3 bases, J lost 9 bases, and 2 bases stayed unmatched. Germline V lookup: CDR1 SGDLS, CDR2 YYNGEE. There are 12 residues in the CDR3. The CDR3 nucleotides are TGTGCCAGCAGCGCAACAGGGGGGCCCCAGCATTTT. Translating gives CASSATGGPQHF. Using reference TRBV9 and TRBJ1-5 for the parts outside the CDR3, the full variable domain is DSGVTQTPKHLITATGQRVTLRCSPRSGDLSVYWYQQSLDQGLQFLIQYYNGEERAKGNILERFSAQQFPDLHSELNLSSLELGDSALYFCASSATGGPQHFGDGTRLSIL.

This clonotype was counted between two and nine times. The chain employs TRBV20-1 and TRBJ2-3; D uncertain. The V gene's germline CDR1 is DFQATT and CDR2 SNEGSKA (reference sequence). The CDR3 totals 12 residues. Trimming removed 5 bases at V and 2 bases at J, with 8 bases between. Written as DNA, the CDR3 is TGCAGTGCTGTCCTAGACACAGATACGCAGTATTTT. Encoded protein: CSAVLDTDTQYF.

The V and J genes are TRBV4-3 and TRBJ2-1; D may be TRBD1 (5 bases). CDR3 length: 14 residues. Between the trimmed V and J ends, which lost 1 base and 8 bases, there was a span of 12 bases. Germline CDR1 LGHNA, CDR2 YSLEER. CDR3 sequence (DNA): TGCGCCAGCAGCCAAGGCACAGGCGTGGATGAGCAGTTCTTC. Its protein is CASSQGTGVDEQFF.

The J gene is TRBJ2-5, the V gene TRBV29-1, with D possibly being TRBD1 (7 bases). The J call could be wrong; TRBJ2-1 is a better fit for the DNA end. The germline V gene has CDR1 SQVTM and CDR2 ANQGSEA. The CDR3 runs 16 residues. This CDR3 is CSVDPPTGEEYNEQFF. The CDR3 bases are TGCAGCGTCGACCCACCAACAGGGGAGGAGTACAATGAGCAGTTCTTC.

A few counts support this clonotype. V and J are TRBV2 and TRBJ2-3, with TRBD2 as a possible D gene (6 bases). CDR1 and CDR2 from the germline V gene are SNHLY and FYNNEI. The V gene lost 6 bases and the J gene lost 1 base, with 11 bases spanning the gap. The CDR3 has 14 amino acids. DNA of the CDR3: TGTGCCAGCAGCCGGGACTTCCGCACAGATACGCAGTATTTT. This gives the protein CASSRDFRTDTQYF.

This clonotype has more than one count but fewer than ten. The rearrangement links TRBV7-2 to TRBJ2-7, with 10 bases fitting TRBD1. The CDR3 spans 18 residues. The germline V gene encodes CDR1 SGHTA and CDR2 FQGNSA. V gave up 0 bases and J gave up 2 bases; unmatched junction bases: 10. The CDR3: CASSLASVGQGWAYEQYF. CDR3 sequence (DNA): TGTGCCAGCAGCTTAGCATCAGTGGGACAGGGGTGGGCCTACGAGCAGTACTTC. Variable domain in full (rest from reference TRBV7-2 and TRBJ2-7): GAGVSQSPSNKVTEKGKDVELRCDPISGHTALYWYRQSLGQGLEFLIYFQGNSAPDKSGLPSDRFSAERTGGSVSTLTIQRTQQEDSAVYLCASSLASVGQGWAYEQYFGPGTRLTVT.

The chain has TRBV7-6 and TRBJ2-3, with D possibly TRBD1 on 6 matching bases. CDR3 length equals 15 residues. The germline CDR1 and CDR2 sequences are SGHVS and FNYEAQ. The V and J ends lost 5 bases and 0 bases respectively, with 12 bases between them. The CDR3 nucleotides read TGTGCCAGCAGCAAGAACAGGGCTAGCACAGATACGCAGTATTTT. Residues: CASSKNRASTDTQYF.

This chain links TRBV7-2 with TRBJ1-2; no firm D call. CDR3 length: 14 amino acids. The ends were cut back, 5 bases at V and 3 bases at J, with 13 bases in the middle. Germline values: CDR1 SGHTA, CDR2 FQGNSA. The CDR3 DNA is TGTGCCAGCAGCCAAGGATCGGGTGACTATGGCTACACCTTC. This translates into CASSQGSGDYGYTF.

This clonotype was seen many times. The V gene is TRBV13, the J gene TRBJ2-6; possible D gene TRBD1, 5 bases. Trimming cost V 1 base and J 4 bases, with 8 bases left between them. This CDR3 contains 15 residues. The V gene's germline CDR1 is PRHDT and CDR2 FYEKMQ (reference sequence). CDR3 amino acids: CASSLEGAGANVLTF. As DNA, the CDR3 is TGTGCCAGCAGCTTAGAAGGGGCCGGGGCCAACGTCCTGACTTTC.

To note about this clonotype: The junction departs from the called germline gene at one end, perhaps through a read error. In DNA form, the CDR3 reads TGTGCCAGCAGCCAACTACCGGGACAGGGGACGGAGCAGTACTTC. Amino acid sequence: CASSQLPGQGTEQYF. The V and J genes are TRBV4-1 and TRBJ2-7; 10 nucleotides align to TRBD1. CDR1 is MGHRA, CDR2 YSYEKL, per germline. This CDR3 comprises 15 residues.

J is TRBJ2-5 and V is TRBV28; 7 nucleotides match TRBD1. This CDR3 is 14 amino acids long. The germline V gene has CDR1 MDHEN and CDR2 SYDVKM. V lost 2 bases and J lost 5; bases outside the gene matches: 5. DNA for the CDR3: TGTGCCAGCAGTTTAAAAGGGGGCCGGGAGACCCAGTACTTC. Encoded protein: CASSLKGGRETQYF.

Only one count was recorded for this clonotype. The genes are TRBV4-2 and TRBJ2-3; 10 bases map to TRBD2. The CDR3 is made up of 18 amino acids. In germline, CDR1 is LGHNA, CDR2 YNFKEQ. V lost 1 base, J lost 4 bases, and 11 bases stayed unmatched. The CDR3 protein is CASSQAIAGGGRPDTQYF. The CDR3 DNA is TGTGCCAGCAGCCAAGCTATAGCGGGAGGAGGTCGCCCAGATACGCAGTATTTT.

This clonotype turned up a few times. The chain is built from TRBV6-5 and TRBJ1-5, with D hard to call. The CDR3 sequence is 12 residues long. Trimming pared 2 bases from V and 9 bases from J, leaving 8 bases between. The V gene's germline CDR1 is MNHEY and CDR2 SVGAGI. CDR3 sequence reads: CASSYPEGPQHF. The CDR3 DNA is TGTGCCAGCAGTTACCCAGAAGGGCCCCAGCATTTT.

This clonotype was seen a few times. This chain uses TRBV7-9 with TRBJ2-5; 8 bases agree with TRBD2. V shed 2 bases and J 3 bases; nucleotides not matched to a gene: 5. The CDR3 spans 15 residues. In germline, CDR1 is SEHNR, CDR2 FQNEAQ (reference sequence). DNA for the CDR3: TGTGCCAGCAGCTTAAATTGGCGGGAGGAAGAGACCCAGTACTTC. As protein: CASSLNWREEETQYF.

The rearrangement uses TRBV7-9 and TRBJ2-4, with 8 bases fitting TRBD1. The length of the CDR3 is 13 residues. J lost 14 bases, V lost 1 base, and 7 bases had no gene match. The germline V gene has CDR1 SEHNR and CDR2 FQNEAQ (reference sequence). CDR3 in amino acids: CASSLGQGAGEYF. DNA for the CDR3: TGTGCCAGCAGCTTAGGCCAGGGGGCAGGGGAGTACTTC.